This is a list of T cell receptor beta chains from one sample in a study of cytomegalovirus exposure and HLA in healthy donors. The repertoire was sequenced with immunoSEQ multiplex PCR; TCRdb's copy has only in-frame clones and lacks some. The sample records around 130,000 clones, more than 8% being singletons. The sample was PBMCs. These receptors were obtained from a man between 40 and 49 years old in good health and CMV-seronegative. The CDR3 runs from the conserved cysteine through the conserved F or W. A D gene is named only where the DNA matches it firmly. Some rows mark clone size as missing; the rest say once, few, many or name a class of expanded clone.

cdr3_nt cdr3_aa j_call clone_size d_call v_call
TGTGCCAGTAGTATCCCTGCGAGGTCTGGAAACACCATATATTTT CASSIPARSGNTIYF TRBJ1-3 - - TRBV19
TGTGCCAGCAGCTTAACCGGACAGGGTGTAAACTATGGCTACACCTTC CASSLTGQGVNYGYTF TRBJ1-2 - TRBD1 TRBV7-9
TGTGCCAGCAGTTACGAAGCCTCCCCTGAAGCTTTCTTT CASSYEASPEAFF TRBJ1-1 - - TRBV6-6
TGTGCCAGCAGCCAAAATCCGATCCGGTGGAACACTGAAGCTTTCTTT CASSQNPIRWNTEAFF TRBJ1-1 few - TRBV4-2
TGCGCCAGCAGCCAGGTCCTCCAGAGCAATCAGCCCCAGCATTTT CASSQVLQSNQPQHF TRBJ1-5 few - TRBV4-1
TGTGCCAGTAGTTCCACCGGGACACGGGCGGAAAAACTGTTTTTT CASSSTGTRAEKLFF TRBJ1-4 - - TRBV19
TGCGCCAGCAGCCCCGGGACAGGGAATTTTGTCTACACCTTC CASSPGTGNFVYTF TRBJ1-2 few TRBD1 TRBV5-1
TGTGCCAGTAGTATGAAAGGTTTGGCAGGGCGGTCTGATGAGCAGTACTTC CASSMKGLAGRSDEQYF TRBJ2-7 - - TRBV19
TGTGCCAGCAGTTCGGAGCAGGGCCTGGAAGGGGGCTACACCTTC CASSSEQGLEGGYTF TRBJ1-2 - - TRBV28
TGTGCCAGCAGTGGGGGACTAGCGTCGAGCTCCTACAATGAGCAGTTCTTC CASSGGLASSSYNEQFF TRBJ2-1 - TRBD2 TRBV2
TGTGCCAGTAATTACGGGGTGAACACCGGGGAGCTGTTTTTT CASNYGVNTGELFF TRBJ2-2 once - TRBV19
TGTGCCAGCAGGGAGGGCGGAGGCACTGAAGCTTTCTTT CASREGGGTEAFF TRBJ1-1 few - TRBV2
TGTGCTAGTGGTTTGGCTAGCGGAGGGGAGACCCAGTACTTC CASGLASGGETQYF TRBJ2-5 - TRBD2 TRBV12-5
TGTGCAAGTCGCTTAGTAGCTAACTATGGCTACACCTTC CASRLVANYGYTF TRBJ1-2 - - TRBV12-2
TGTGCCAGCAGTATCGGCCCGCAGGCGAACACTGAAGCTTTCTTT CASSIGPQANTEAFF TRBJ1-1 few - TRBV2
TGTGCCAGCAGCCCCCCACAGGGATGGAACACTGAAGCTTTCTTT CASSPPQGWNTEAFF TRBJ1-1 few - TRBV7-9
TGTGCCAGCAGCCAAGATGCGGGGCAGGGGGGCAATCAGCCCCAGCATTTT CASSQDAGQGGNQPQHF TRBJ1-5 - TRBD1 TRBV4-2
TGCAGCGGGACAGGGGGGGATGGCTACACCTTC CSGTGGDGYTF TRBJ1-2 few TRBD1 TRBV29-1
TGTGCCAGCAGCTACGGGTCGGTCGGGGAAGCTTTCTTT CASSYGSVGEAFF TRBJ1-1 - - TRBV7-8
TGTGCCAGCAGCTTATCAAGGACAGGGGCCCAAGAGACCCAGTACTTC CASSLSRTGAQETQYF TRBJ2-5 few TRBD1 TRBV11-1
TGTGCCAGCAGCTTGGCTAGCGGGGGAGTCAATGAGCAGTTCTTC CASSLASGGVNEQFF TRBJ2-1 - TRBD2 TRBV7-9
TGCGCCAGCAGCCTCAGGGTCGCTGAAGCTTTCTTT CASSLRVAEAFF TRBJ1-1 few - TRBV4-3
TGTGCCAGCTCAAACAGGGCTAGCACAGATACGCAGTATTTT CASSNRASTDTQYF TRBJ2-3 - - TRBV18
TGCGCCAGCAGCTTGGGTGCAGGGGGCCGTTCACCCCTCCACTTT CASSLGAGGRSPLHF TRBJ1-6 - TRBD1 TRBV5-1
TGTGCCAGCAGACCAAACCAACACGGACTCTCTGGAAACACCATATATTTT CASRPNQHGLSGNTIYF TRBJ1-3 few - TRBV7-9
TGTGCCAGCAGCCAAGTGGTAGCGGGGGGGCTGCGTGAGCAGTTCTTC CASSQVVAGGLREQFF TRBJ2-1 - TRBD2 TRBV14